A selection of T cell receptor beta chains follows, all from one sample in a study of blood T cell repertoires in COVID-19. TCRdb keeps only in-frame clones here, not all; method: immunoSEQ multiplex PCR. Altogether approximately 200,000 clones are present, more than 75% being singletons, with the ten largest covering around 3%. Sequencing was carried out using peripheral blood. These receptors were collected from a man over 45 who had recovered from COVID-19. CDR3s include the opening cysteine and the closing phenylalanine or tryptophan. The order of the fields is clone size, V gene, J gene, D gene, CDR3 DNA, CDR3 protein. D genes are given only for firm matches. Some rows mark clone size as missing; the rest say once, few, many or name a class of expanded clone.

once,TRBV9,TRBJ2-5,NA,TGTGCCAGCAGCCCGGGGGAAGAGACCCAGTACTTC,CASSPGEETQYF
NA,TRBV27,TRBJ2-3,NA,TGTGCCAGCAGTTTAGGGGGGGCCGGGGGGAATACGCAGTATTTT,CASSLGGAGGNTQYF
NA,TRBV7-9,TRBJ1-2,TRBD1,TGTGCCAGCAGCGACAGGGACCTTGGCTACACCTTC,CASSDRDLGYTF
NA,TRBV6-6,TRBJ2-3,TRBD2,TGTGCCAGCACCAAGACTAGCGGGCCAGATACGCAGTATTTT,CASTKTSGPDTQYF
NA,TRBV11-2,TRBJ2-1,TRBD2,TGTGCCAGCAGTCGGGTGCCGCTCGTGGGAGCGGGAGGGCCAAGTGAGCAGTTCTTC,CASSRVPLVGAGGPSEQFF
NA,TRBV18,TRBJ2-7,TRBD2,TGTGCCAGCTCATTCGGGACTAGCACTTCCTACGAGCAGTACTTC,CASSFGTSTSYEQYF
NA,TRBV29-1,TRBJ1-5,NA,TGCAGCGTTCAGATTAGCAATCAGCCCCAGCATTTT,CSVQISNQPQHF
NA,TRBV12-3/TRBV12-4,TRBJ1-2,TRBD1,TGTGCCAGCAGACCGGGACAGAACTATGGCTACACCTTC,CASRPGQNYGYTF
few,TRBV2,TRBJ2-7,NA,TGTGCCAGCAGTGTAGGGGGGGCGGCTTCCTACGAGCAGTACTTC,CASSVGGAASYEQYF
NA,TRBV2,TRBJ2-6,TRBD1,TGTGCCAGCAGTGGACAGGGGGCGCCTGGGGCCAACGTCCTGACTTTC,CASSGQGAPGANVLTF
once,TRBV28,TRBJ2-1,NA,TGTGCCAGCAGTGAGACTAGCAGGGGCAATGAGCAGTTCTTC,CASSETSRGNEQFF
NA,TRBV6-1,TRBJ2-5,NA,TGTGCCAGCAGTGAAGCGTCCGCTGCACCCGGTCGAAAGACCCAGTACTTC,CASSEASAAPGRKTQYF
NA,TRBV11-2,TRBJ1-2,TRBD1,TGTGCCAGCAGCCATCCGGGACAGAACTATGGCTACACCTTC,CASSHPGQNYGYTF
NA,TRBV7-2,TRBJ2-1,TRBD2,TGTGCCAGCAGCTTAGTCGCAGGCGGGGGCTCCTACAATGAGCAGTTCTTC,CASSLVAGGGSYNEQFF
NA,TRBV7-8,TRBJ2-5,TRBD1,TGTGCCAGCAGCTTAGCGACGACAGGGGGCTGGGAGACCCAGTACTTC,CASSLATTGGWETQYF